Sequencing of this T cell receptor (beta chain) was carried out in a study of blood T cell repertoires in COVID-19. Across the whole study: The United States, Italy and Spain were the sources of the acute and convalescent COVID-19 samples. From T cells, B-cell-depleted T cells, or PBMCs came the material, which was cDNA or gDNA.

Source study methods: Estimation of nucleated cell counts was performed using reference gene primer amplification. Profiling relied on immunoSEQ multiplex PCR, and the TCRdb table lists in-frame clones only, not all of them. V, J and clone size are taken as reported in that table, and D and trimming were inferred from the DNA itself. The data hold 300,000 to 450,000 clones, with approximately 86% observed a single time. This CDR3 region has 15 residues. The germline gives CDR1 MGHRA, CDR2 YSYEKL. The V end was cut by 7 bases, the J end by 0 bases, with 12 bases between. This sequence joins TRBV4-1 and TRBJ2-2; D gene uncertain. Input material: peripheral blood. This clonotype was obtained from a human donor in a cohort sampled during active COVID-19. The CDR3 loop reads CASTETISNTGELFF. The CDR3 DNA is TGCGCCAGCACGGAGACCATCTCGAACACCGGGGAGCTGTTTTTT.